One and the same sample provided the 10 T cell receptor beta chains below, sequenced in a study of graft-versus-host responses after intestinal transplantation. No antigen is known for these receptors. Profiled with immunoSEQ multiplex PCR; TCRdb holds only in-frame clones, not every one. In the table there are 85,000 to 100,000 clones, around 93% of which are singletons. The sample here was unstimulated CD8+ T cells sorted from spleen or lymph node cells, taken before transplant. These receptor sequences come from a human donor who was the organ donor for an intestinal transplant.

CDR3 DNA sequence: TGTGCCAGCAGCCACGACAAGAACACTGAAGCTTTCTTT. Translated: CASSHDKNTEAFF. The chain links TRBV28 to TRBJ1-1; D unresolved. From germline, CDR1 is MDHEN and CDR2 SYDVKM. This CDR3 spans 13 amino acids. With 6 bases removed from V and 1 base from J, the gap between germline ends came to 9 bases.

Only one count was recorded for this clone. The chain couples TRBV9 to TRBJ2-1; TRBD2 agrees at 8 bases. V gave up 1 base and J gave up 8 bases; unmatched junction bases: 5. CDR1 is SGDLS, CDR2 YYNGEE, per germline. There are 14 residues in the CDR3. The CDR3 spells CASSVIAGIDEQFF. The CDR3 bases are TGTGCCAGCAGCGTAATAGCGGGGATCGATGAGCAGTTCTTC.

The chain has TRBV27 and TRBJ2-1; D is perhaps TRBD2 (5 bases). Germline V lookup: CDR1 MNHEY, CDR2 SMNVEV (reference sequence). Trimming took off 3 bases at V and 0 bases at J, with 12 bases between the two ends. This CDR3 has 16 amino acids. In DNA, the CDR3 is TGTGCCAGCAGTTTCAGCGGACGGAGCTCCTACAATGAGCAGTTCTTC. It is translated as CASSFSGRSSYNEQFF.

The chain uses TRBV7-8 and TRBJ2-1; TRBD2 aligns across 8 bases. Germline V gene lookup returns CDR1 SGHVS and CDR2 FQNEAQ. The CDR3 consists of 16 residues. The trim removed 6 bases at V and 1 base at J, leaving 8 bases unmatched. CDR3 protein: CASSPHSGGSYNEQFF. For the CDR3, the DNA is TGTGCCAGCAGTCCCCATTCGGGGGGGTCCTACAATGAGCAGTTCTTC.

The V call is TRBV7-9, the J call TRBJ1-2; unclear D gene. This CDR3 is built from 14 residues. Deletions cut 3 bases from V and 4 bases from J, with 12 bases between. Germline V gene lookup returns CDR1 SEHNR and CDR2 FQNEAQ (reference sequence). The CDR3: CASSFFSGLYGYTF. CDR3 coding DNA: TGTGCCAGCAGCTTTTTCAGTGGCCTCTATGGCTACACCTTC.

The chain combines TRBV4-2 with TRBJ2-5; D might be TRBD2 (6 bases). The V gene lost 11 bases and the J gene lost 2 bases, with 33 bases spanning the gap. The germline CDR1 and CDR2 sequences are LGHNA and YNFKEQ. The CDR3 spans 19 residues. As DNA, the CDR3 is TGTGCCTTCTCGAAGGAATGGGCGGGGCGCTCATGGAGGCAAGAGACCCAGTACTTC. Amino acids: CAFSKEWAGRSWRQETQYF.

This clone was detected once. The rearrangement links TRBV13 to TRBJ2-5; 10 nucleotides agree with TRBD2. The CDR3 has 17 amino acids. Germline CDR1 reads PRHDT; CDR2 reads FYEKMQ (reference sequence). The V segment lost 4 bases and the J segment 1 base; nucleotides outside the gene matches: 9. DNA for the CDR3: TGTGCCAGCAGCTACAGAGGCAGCGGGAGGGCCCAAGAGACCCAGTACTTC. This encodes CASSYRGSGRAQETQYF.

Only a few counts were recorded for this clone. The chain couples TRBV6-5 to TRBJ1-2; D uncertain. The germline CDR1 and CDR2 sequences are MNHEY and SVGAGI. Trimming took off 8 bases at V and 3 bases at J, with 7 bases between the two ends. The CDR3 runs 11 residues. The CDR3 coding sequence is TGTGCCAGCTACGGGGACTATGGCTACACCTTC. It encodes CASYGDYGYTF.

The genes are TRBV9 and TRBJ2-3; no firm D call. V lost 0 bases and J 6 bases, leaving 8 bases between the germline ends. Germline CDR1 reads SGDLS; CDR2 reads YYNGEE. The CDR3 runs 13 residues. CDR3 sequence (DNA): TGTGCCAGCAGCGTAGTAGAGTGGGATACGCAGTATTTT. As protein: CASSVVEWDTQYF.

V usage is TRBV27 and J usage is TRBJ2-1; 8 bases match TRBD2. V shed 6 bases and J 7 bases; nucleotides not matched to a gene: 8. CDR1 is MNHEY, CDR2 SMNVEV, per germline (reference sequence). The CDR3 is 14 residues long. The CDR3 sequence: CASSQLADQNEQFF. CDR3 DNA sequence: TGTGCCAGCAGCCAACTAGCGGACCAAAATGAGCAGTTCTTC.